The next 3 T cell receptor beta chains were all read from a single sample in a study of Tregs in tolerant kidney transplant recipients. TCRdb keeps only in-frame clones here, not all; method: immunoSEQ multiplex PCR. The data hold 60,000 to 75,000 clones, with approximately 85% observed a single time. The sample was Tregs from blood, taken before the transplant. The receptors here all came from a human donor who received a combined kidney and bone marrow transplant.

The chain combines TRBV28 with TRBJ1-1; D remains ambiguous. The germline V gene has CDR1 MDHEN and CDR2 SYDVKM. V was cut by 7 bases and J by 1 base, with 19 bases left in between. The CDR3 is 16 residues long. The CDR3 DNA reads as TGTGCCAGCATCCTCCCCGGCCGTTCTAGGAACACTGAAGCTTTCTTT. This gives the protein CASILPGRSRNTEAFF.

CDR3 in amino acids: CASRLGRGAPPYEQYF. DNA of the CDR3: TGTGCAAGTCGCTTAGGAAGGGGGGCTCCCCCCTACGAGCAGTACTTC. This chain connects TRBV12-2 to TRBJ2-7. TRBV12-2 is a known pseudogene. This CDR3 spans 16 amino acids.

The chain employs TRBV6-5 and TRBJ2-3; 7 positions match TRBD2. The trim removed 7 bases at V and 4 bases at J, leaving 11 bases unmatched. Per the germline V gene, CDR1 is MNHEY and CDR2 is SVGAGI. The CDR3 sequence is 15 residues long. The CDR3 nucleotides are TGTGCCAGCAAGTGGAGCGGGGTGCTCGCAGATACGCAGTATTTT. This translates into CASKWSGVLADTQYF.